The clone carrying this TCR beta chain was seen only a few times. TCRdb re-analysed the RT-PCR reads in MiXCR, keeping a single row per CDR3 protein. The table records about 680,000 distinct CDR3 sequences, 11% to 15% of them present only once. This CDR3 contains 14 residues. V lost 1 base and J lost 10; bases outside the gene matches: 9. The V gene is TRBV12-3 or TRBV12-4, the J gene TRBJ2-5; 7 bases match TRBD1. Input material: memory CD4+ T cells from blood. The TCR comes from a female donor in good health, serving as a healthy control. CDR3 DNA: TGTGCCAGCAGTTTAGAGGGGGCGCCAAATAGCCAGTACTTC. Translation gives CASSLEGAPNSQYF.